Below, one TCR beta chain is given with its context. The data belong to a study of control samples from healthy donors and cancer patients. V was shortened by 10 bases and J by 0 bases, with 19 bases between the two germline ends. Germline CDR1 MNHEY, CDR2 SVGAGI. The CDR3 consists of 15 residues. Generated by immunoSEQ multiplex PCR, the TCRdb table keeps only in-frame clones and is missing some. The table has under 150,000 clones, about 93% seen once. Sequences were obtained from blood. The rearrangement uses TRBV6-5 and TRBJ2-7; D call uncertain. This TCR was recovered from a man aged 30-40 years in good health. The CDR3 spells CATRSLPIGSYEQYF. CDR3 DNA sequence: TGTGCCACCCGCTCGTTGCCAATTGGCTCCTACGAGCAGTACTTC.